These 29 T cell receptor beta chains were sequenced from one sample in a study of CD4+ T cells in melanoma. Clones were sequenced by immunoSEQ multiplex PCR, and TCRdb holds only the in-frame ones, with some missing. The sample contains some 9,100 clones, approximately 69% of which appear only once. Sequences were obtained from peripheral blood. The receptors come from a human donor with melanoma.

This clone was counted many times. CDR3 sequence (DNA): TGTGCCAGCAGCATAGTCGCTTACAATGAGCAGTTCTTC. Its translation is CASSIVAYNEQFF. The gene calls are TRBV27 and TRBJ2-1; D unresolved. The CDR3 consists of 13 residues. V was pared by 6 bases and J by 4 bases, with 10 bases between. Germline V gene sequence: CDR1 MNHEY, CDR2 SMNVEV (reference sequence).

V usage is TRBV9 and J usage is TRBJ2-7, with 8 bases that match TRBD1. The CDR3 has 14 amino acids. With 4 bases clipped from V and 3 bases from J, the junction kept 6 bases outside the gene matches. Germline loops: CDR1 SGDLS, CDR2 YYNGEE. This chain's CDR3 is CASSPLGQGYEQYF. The CDR3 DNA sequence: TGTGCCAGCAGCCCGCTCGGACAGGGCTACGAGCAGTACTTC.

J is TRBJ1-3 and V is TRBV29-1; unclear D gene. Looked up from germline, CDR1 is SQVTM and CDR2 is ANQGSEA. Trimming removed 6 bases from V and 0 bases from J, with 12 bases in between. This CDR3 spans 14 amino acids. CDR3 protein: CSVAKGLSGNTIYF. The DNA for the CDR3 is TGCAGCGTCGCCAAAGGCCTCTCTGGAAACACCATATATTTT. Full variable domain (rest looked up from reference TRBV29-1 and TRBJ1-3): SAVISQKPSRDICQRGTSLTIQCQVDSQVTMMFWYRQQPGQSLTLIATANQGSEATYESGFVIDKFPISRPNLTFSTLTVSNMSPEDSSIYLCSVAKGLSGNTIYFGEGSWLTVV.

This clone is a singleton in its sample. This chain links TRBV5-6 with TRBJ1-2, with 7 bases fitting TRBD1. The CDR3 has 13 amino acids. J lost 3 bases, V lost 4 bases, and 3 bases had no gene match. The germline gives CDR1 SGHDT, CDR2 YYEEEE. CDR3 region: CASSGDRYYGYTF. In DNA, the CDR3 is TGTGCCAGCAGCGGGGACAGATACTATGGCTACACCTTC.

The chain uses TRBV19 and TRBJ1-2; the D gene is possibly TRBD1 (6 bases). This CDR3 contains 13 residues. In germline, CDR1 is LNHDA, CDR2 SQIVND (reference sequence). V was shortened by 8 bases and J by 3 bases, with 13 bases between the two germline ends. The CDR3 loop reads CASGRRGYYGYTF. The CDR3 DNA follows: TGTGCCAGTGGTCGCAGGGGATACTATGGCTACACCTTC.

Points on this clone: One end of the junction does not line up with germline, which may come from a read error. The V gene is TRBV9, the J gene TRBJ1-2; 8 bases agree with TRBD1. Germline V gives CDR1 SGDLS, CDR2 YYNGEE. The CDR3 runs to 15 residues. The CDR3 sequence: CASSGYRGSNYGYTF. CDR3 bases: TGTGCCAGCAGCGGATACAGGGGGTCTAATTATGGCTACACCTTC.

The chain couples TRBV9 to TRBJ2-1; the match to TRBD2 covers 11 bases. Germline CDR1 and CDR2: SGDLS and YYNGEE. The CDR3 sequence is 19 residues long. The V segment lost 4 bases and the J segment 0 bases; nucleotides outside the gene matches: 12. Here the CDR3 DNA reads TGTGCCAGCAGCCCCGACCCTAGCGGGGGGCCCTACTCCTACAATGAGCAGTTCTTC. Protein product: CASSPDPSGGPYSYNEQFF.

This clone is medium-sized within its sample. This chain uses TRBV27 with TRBJ1-4; a weak D match, TRBD1 (6 bases). CDR3 length: 13 amino acids. Germline values: CDR1 MNHEY, CDR2 SMNVEV (reference sequence). Trimming shortened V by 6 bases and J by 7 bases, and 12 bases separated the two germline ends. In DNA form, the CDR3 reads TGTGCCAGCAGCTTTACAGGGTTTGAAAAACTGTTTTTT. It is translated as CASSFTGFEKLFF. The entire variable domain, with the rest obtained from reference TRBV27 and TRBJ1-4, is as follows: EAQVTQNPRYLITVTGKKLTVTCSQNMNHEYMSWYRQDPGLGLRQIYYSMNVEVTDKGDVPEGYKVSRKEKRNFPLILESPSPNQTSLYFCASSFTGFEKLFFGSGTQLSVL.

The chain employs TRBV7-3 and TRBJ1-2, with a possible D match to TRBD1 (6 bases). Germline CDR1 is SGHTA and CDR2 is FQGTGA. The CDR3 contains 16 residues. V dropped 5 bases and J dropped 8 bases, with 24 bases sitting between them. This CDR3 is CASSPRELQGRRGYTF. CDR3 DNA: TGTGCCAGCAGCCCGCGTGAACTACAGGGTAGAAGGGGCTACACCTTC.

V and J are TRBV7-9 and TRBJ2-7; D may be TRBD1 (6 bases). The V end was cut by 5 bases, the J end by 3 bases, with 14 bases between. From germline, CDR1 is SEHNR and CDR2 FQNEAQ (reference sequence). The CDR3 is 14 amino acids. The CDR3 protein is CASSEDRKYYEQYF. The CDR3 DNA reads as TGTGCCAGCAGCGAAGACAGGAAATACTACGAGCAGTACTTC.

This chain uses TRBV7-5 with TRBJ1-1; the DNA was not used to check the table's D call, TRBD1. TRBV7-5 is a recognized pseudogene. The length of the CDR3 is 14 residues. In DNA form, the CDR3 reads TGTGCCAGAAGCTTTGACAGGGCGAACACTGAAGCTTTCTTT. This encodes CARSFDRANTEAFF.

In the case of this clone: At one of its ends the junction is not consistent with the germline gene, which may arise from a read error. This sequence joins TRBV5-4 and TRBJ1-2, with D perhaps TRBD1 (5 bases). This CDR3 has 17 amino acids. CDR1 and CDR2 (germline): SGHNT, YYREEE (reference sequence). Written as DNA, the CDR3 is TGCGCCAGCAGCCAAGGCCAGGGATTGGTCCCGAAGCATGGCTACACCTTC. It encodes CASSQGQGLVPKHGYTF.

The chain has TRBV29-1 and TRBJ2-7; D might be TRBD1 (6 bases). The V gene lost 4 bases and the J gene lost 5 bases, with 12 bases spanning the gap. Germline loops: CDR1 SQVTM, CDR2 ANQGSEA. The CDR3 is 12 residues long. The CDR3 nucleotides are TGCAGCGTTGGGGGGCCTGGCAACGAGCAGTACTTC. It is translated as CSVGGPGNEQYF.

The J gene is TRBJ1-4, the V gene TRBV18; 9 positions match TRBD1. Germline CDR1 KGHSH, CDR2 LQKENI. The junction had 8 bases not matched to a gene; V was cut back by 4 bases and J by 5 bases. This CDR3 contains 16 residues. CDR3 sequence (DNA): TGTGCCAGCTCACAGGGACAGGGCCGGATAAATGAAAAACTGTTTTTT. This codes for CASSQGQGRINEKLFF.

The count of this clone is one. This sequence joins TRBV30 and TRBJ2-7; 8 bases are shared with TRBD2. This CDR3 has 15 amino acids. Germline V gene data show CDR1 as GTSNPN and CDR2 as SVGIG (reference sequence). The V segment lost 3 bases and the J segment 3 bases; nucleotides outside the gene matches: 10. CDR3 DNA sequence: TGTGCCTGGAGGGGCGGGGCGGGGGGTGTCTACGAGCAGTACTTC. Its translation is CAWRGGAGGVYEQYF.

The chain is built from TRBV5-1 and TRBJ2-2; D gene uncertain. Per the germline V gene, CDR1 is SGHRS and CDR2 is YFSETQ. Trimming stripped 1 base from V and 9 bases from J, with 13 bases between. The CDR3 is 14 amino acids. The CDR3 DNA sequence: TGCGCCAGCAGCTTGAACCCGGGCCGCCGGGAGCTGTTTTTT. Protein sequence: CASSLNPGRRELFF.

This chain joins TRBV6-1 and TRBJ2-7; D might be TRBD1 (6 bases). This CDR3 is built from 13 residues. Trimming pared 0 bases from V and 6 bases from J, leaving 9 bases between. Germline V gene data show CDR1 as MNHNS and CDR2 as SASEGT. The CDR3 region is CASSEAGRGEQYF. The DNA of the CDR3 is TGTGCCAGCAGTGAAGCTGGCAGGGGCGAGCAGTACTTC.

The CDR3 is CASSYSYSSGNTIYF. As DNA, the CDR3 is TGTGCCAGCAGTTACTCATACAGCTCTGGAAACACCATATATTTT. V is TRBV6-5 and J is TRBJ1-3; D remains unclear. Germline V CDR1 and CDR2: MNHEY, SVGAGI. The CDR3 is 15 residues long. V lost 0 bases and J lost 0, with 6 bases in between.

This clone is medium-sized within its sample. The chain recombines TRBV30 with TRBJ2-7, with 7 bases that match TRBD1. The CDR3 totals 13 residues. Germline V gene sequence: CDR1 GTSNPN, CDR2 SVGIG (reference sequence). J lost 0 bases, V lost 5 bases, and 4 bases had no gene match. The CDR3 region is CAWVGQFSYEQYF. For the CDR3, the DNA is TGTGCCTGGGTGGGACAGTTCTCCTACGAGCAGTACTTC.

This chain joins TRBV19 and TRBJ2-1; 11 nucleotides line up with TRBD2. The CDR3 runs 15 residues. Germline V gene lookup returns CDR1 LNHDA and CDR2 SQIVND (reference sequence). The trim removed 5 bases at V and 5 bases at J, leaving 5 bases unmatched. The CDR3 here is CASSPLAGGDNEQFF. As DNA, the CDR3 is TGTGCCAGTAGTCCATTAGCGGGAGGGGACAATGAGCAGTTCTTC. Combining the CDR3 with reference TRBV19 and TRBJ2-1 gives the whole variable domain DGGITQSPKYLFRKEGQNVTLSCEQNLNHDAMYWYRQDPGQGLRLIYYSQIVNDFQKGDIAEGYSVSREKKESFPLTVTSAQKNPTAFYLCASSPLAGGDNEQFFGPGTRLTVL.

This clone has a single count. The chain couples TRBV18 to TRBJ1-2; TRBD1 aligns across 7 bases. Trimming cost V 4 bases and J 4 bases; bases outside gene matches: 6. The V gene's germline CDR1 is KGHSH and CDR2 LQKENI. This CDR3 region has 14 residues. CDR3 protein: CASSRTDRTYGYTF. In nucleotides, the CDR3 is TGTGCCAGCTCACGGACGGACAGGACCTATGGCTACACCTTC. Supplemented by reference TRBV18 and TRBJ1-2, the full variable domain reads NAGVMQNPRHLVRRRGQEARLRCSPMKGHSHVYWYRQLPEEGLKFMVYLQKENIIDESGMPKERFSAEFPKEGPSILRIQQVVRGDSAAYFCASSRTDRTYGYTFGSGTRLTVV.

The chain links TRBV5-1 to TRBJ2-3, with a weak D call TRBD2 (5 bases). Per the germline V gene, CDR1 is SGHRS and CDR2 is YFSETQ. The CDR3 is 15 amino acids. V dropped 2 bases and J dropped 4 bases, with 14 bases sitting between them. The CDR3 DNA reads as TGCGCCAGCAGCTTAGGACTTGGGTACGCAGATACGCAGTATTTT. Translation gives CASSLGLGYADTQYF.

The rearrangement uses TRBV6-1 and TRBJ2-7; a weak D match, TRBD1 (5 bases). V lost 3 bases and J 7 bases, leaving 7 bases between the germline ends. The CDR3 is 11 residues long. The germline V gene encodes CDR1 MNHNS and CDR2 SASEGT. The CDR3 sequence: CASSEYREQYF. The CDR3 DNA reads as TGTGCCAGCAGTGAGTACAGGGAGCAGTACTTC.

This sequence joins TRBV5-1 and TRBJ1-3; 7 nucleotides align to TRBD1. V gave up 6 bases and J gave up 3 bases; unmatched junction bases: 9. Germline V lookup: CDR1 SGHRS, CDR2 YFSETQ. The CDR3 runs 15 residues. The CDR3 is CASTPTGAGGNTIYF. The CDR3 DNA is TGCGCCAGCACCCCTACAGGGGCTGGTGGAAACACCATATATTTT.

DNA of the CDR3: TGTGCCAGCAGCTTAAGGCGACAGTGGAACAATGAGCAGTTCTTC. Translation gives CASSLRRQWNNEQFF. V is TRBV11-2 and J is TRBJ2-1; possible D gene TRBD1, 5 bases. This CDR3 is built from 15 residues. The germline V gene has CDR1 SGHAT and CDR2 FQNNGV. V dropped 2 bases and J dropped 5 bases, with 13 bases sitting between them.

Ten or more counts support this clone. This rearrangement joins TRBV29-1 to TRBJ2-2; TRBD1 matches 7 bases. The CDR3 length is 11 residues. The J segment lost 7 bases and the V segment lost 7 bases, leaving 3 bases of the junction unmatched. Per germline, CDR1 SQVTM and CDR2 ANQGSEA. CDR3 loop: CSGYRGGELFF. The CDR3 bases are TGCAGCGGCTACAGGGGCGGGGAGCTGTTTTTT.

The rearrangement joins TRBV4-1 to TRBJ1-2; TRBD1 might be the D (5 bases). Germline-derived CDR1 and CDR2 are MGHRA and YSYEKL. CDR3 length: 13 amino acids. Trimming took off 2 bases at V and 3 bases at J, with 7 bases between the two ends. Written as DNA, the CDR3 is TGCGCCAGCAGCCAACAGGGAGACTATGGCTACACCTTC. It specifies CASSQQGDYGYTF.

This clone was counted a few times. This rearrangement joins TRBV6-1 to TRBJ1-5, with D hard to call. CDR1 MNHNS and CDR2 SASEGT come from the germline V gene. V was trimmed by 0 bases and J by 4 bases, leaving 7 bases between them. This CDR3 is 14 amino acids long. Here the CDR3 DNA reads TGTGCCAGCAGTGAAGCTGGGGTAAATCAGCCCCAGCATTTT. Translation: CASSEAGVNQPQHF.

The chain joins TRBV10-3 to TRBJ1-3, with no clear D. The germline gives CDR1 ENHRY, CDR2 SYGVKD. Deletions cut 4 bases from V and 2 bases from J, with 9 bases between. The CDR3 is 14 amino acids. The CDR3 DNA is TGTGCCATCAGTGCCGGGCAGGCTGGAAACACCATATATTTT. Amino acid sequence: CAISAGQAGNTIYF.